The next 23 T cell receptor beta chains were all read from a single sample in a study of T-cell reconstitution after alpha-beta-depleted transplantation in children. It was with unique molecular identifiers that the TCRbeta library was prepared. TCRdb analysed the PCR reads with MiXCR anew, one entry per CDR3 protein. The table has about 640,000 distinct CDR3 sequences, about 15% seen once. Sequences were derived from PBMCs from the stem cell graft donor, sampled from the stem cell graft. These receptors all stem from a human donor who donated a stem cell graft to a child with acute myeloid leukemia.

This clonotype was observed at least ten times. The V call is TRBV29-1, the J call TRBJ2-6; D is undetermined. The V end was cut by 4 bases, the J end by 0 bases, with 4 bases between. Germline loops: CDR1 SQVTM, CDR2 ANQGSEA. The CDR3 is made up of 13 amino acids. CDR3 in amino acids: CSVASSGANVLTF. DNA of the CDR3: TGCAGCGTTGCAAGCTCTGGGGCCAACGTCCTGACTTTC. Supplemented by reference TRBV29-1 and TRBJ2-6, the full variable domain reads SAVISQKPSRDICQRGTSLTIQCQVDSQVTMMFWYRQQPGQSLTLIATANQGSEATYESGFVIDKFPISRPNLTFSTLTVSNMSPEDSSIYLCSVASSGANVLTFGAGSRLTVL.

There are a few counts of this clonotype. V and J are TRBV9 and TRBJ1-2; the D is unclear. The CDR3 has 14 residues. The germline V gene encodes CDR1 SGDLS and CDR2 YYNGEE. V was trimmed by 0 bases and J by 4 bases, leaving 10 bases between them. The CDR3 DNA follows: TGTGCCAGCAGCGTAGATGGCAGTGTCTATGGCTACACCTTC. The encoded protein is CASSVDGSVYGYTF.

The rearrangement uses TRBV5-1 and TRBJ1-1, with 7 bases fitting TRBD1. Trimming took 4 bases from V and 0 from J; bases not matched to a gene: 6. The CDR3 loop spans 15 amino acids. Germline assignment: CDR1 SGHRS and CDR2 YFSETQ. The CDR3, as DNA: TGCGCCAGCAGCGCGAGGGACAGCCTGAACACTGAAGCTTTCTTT. Translated: CASSARDSLNTEAFF.

The chain carries TRBV5-1 and TRBJ2-7, with TRBD1 matching over 11 bases. CDR1 SGHRS and CDR2 YFSETQ come from the germline V gene. The CDR3 contains 15 residues. The trim removed 3 bases at V and 3 bases at J, leaving 5 bases unmatched. The CDR3 sequence: CASSYEGTGGYEQYV. The DNA of the CDR3 is TGCGCCAGCAGCTACGAAGGGACAGGGGGCTACGAGCAGTACGTC.

At least ten counts were recorded for this clonotype. CDR3 loop: CSVEESQETQYF. DNA of the CDR3: TGCAGCGTTGAAGAGTCTCAAGAGACCCAGTACTTC. The chain recombines TRBV29-1 with TRBJ2-5, with unresolved D. V was cut by 0 bases and J by 2 bases, with 4 bases left in between. The CDR3 totals 12 residues. The V gene's germline CDR1 is SQVTM and CDR2 ANQGSEA.

In this sample, this clonotype turned up a few times. The CDR3 protein is CASSLARVYQETQYF. The CDR3 DNA is TGTGCCAGCAGCTTAGCCAGGGTGTACCAAGAGACCCAGTACTTC. The chain recombines TRBV7-2 with TRBJ2-5; tentatively, D is TRBD1 (5 bases). CDR1 is SGHTA and CDR2 is FQGNSA in the germline V gene. The length of the CDR3 is 15 residues. Trimming removed 0 bases from V and 0 bases from J, with 8 bases in between.

This clonotype showed up many times. The chain joins TRBV5-6 to TRBJ2-7; TRBD1 agrees at 12 bases. Germline-derived CDR1 and CDR2 are SGHDT and YYEEEE. V was pared by 3 bases and J by 8 bases, with 3 bases of the junction left unmatched. The CDR3 is made up of 13 amino acids. DNA for the CDR3: TGTGCCAGCAGCTCCGGGACAGGGGGCAAGCAGTACGTC. It is translated as CASSSGTGGKQYV.

This clonotype is a singleton in its sample. One end of the junction varies from germline; a read error may be responsible. The chain couples TRBV4-3 to TRBJ1-6, with D maybe TRBD1 (5 bases). The germline CDR1 and CDR2 sequences are LGHNA and YSLEER. The length of the CDR3 is 16 residues. CDR3 sequence (DNA): TGCGCCGGCAGCCAATATCGAACGGGGGGGGGTTCACCCCTCCACTTT. This encodes CAGSQYRTGGGSPLHF.

The CDR3 DNA sequence: TGCGCCAGCAGCCAAGACATTGGGCAGCCCAATACGCAGTATTTT. This translates into CASSQDIGQPNTQYF. The rearrangement uses TRBV4-3 and TRBJ2-3, with D unclear. V was clipped by 0 bases and J by 7 bases, with 14 bases between them. The CDR3 length is 15 residues. Germline CDR1 is LGHNA and CDR2 is YSLEER.

There are many counts of this clonotype. CDR3 residues: CSAGGGDWIPGNTIYF. CDR3 bases: TGCAGCGCCGGAGGCGGGGACTGGATACCGGGAAACACCATATATTTT. The chain is built from TRBV29-1 and TRBJ1-3; TRBD1 might be the D (5 bases). The CDR3 length is 16 residues. Germline CDR1 is SQVTM and CDR2 is ANQGSEA. The V end lost 7 bases, the J end lost 4 bases, and 23 bases lay between the germline ends.

This clonotype was detected a few times. This chain links TRBV5-1 with TRBJ2-7; D gene unclear. This CDR3 is built from 13 residues. Germline lookup yields CDR1 SGHRS and CDR2 YFSETQ. Trimming left V 3 bases short and J 6 bases short, with 13 bases between. The CDR3 region is CASSSGGVGEQYV. In DNA, the CDR3 is TGCGCCAGCAGCTCCGGTGGGGTTGGCGAGCAGTACGTC.

In this sample, this clonotype turned up many times. The V and J genes are TRBV20-1 and TRBJ1-2; weak D call: TRBD1 (6 bases). Germline V gene data show CDR1 as DFQATT and CDR2 as SNEGSKA (reference sequence). V gave up 2 bases and J gave up 0 bases, with 10 bases separating them. The CDR3 is made up of 14 amino acids. The CDR3 DNA reads as TGCAGTGCTAGAAACAGGGCTTCTAACTATGGCTACACCTTC. Translated, it gives CSARNRASNYGYTF.

Many counts were recorded for this clonotype. The chain carries TRBV5-1 and TRBJ1-4; tentative D call: TRBD1 (5 bases). This CDR3 region has 17 residues. Trimming left V 4 bases short and J 0 bases short, with 16 bases between. Germline V gives CDR1 SGHRS, CDR2 YFSETQ. For the CDR3, the DNA is TGCGCCAGCAGCGATGACAGTTTATCCTCAACTAATGAAAAACTGTTTTTT. Its protein is CASSDDSLSSTNEKLFF.

The rearrangement links TRBV28 to TRBJ1-2; D unclear. The CDR3 consists of 15 residues. The V gene's germline CDR1 is MDHEN and CDR2 SYDVKM. V was pared by 2 bases and J by 0 bases, with 10 bases between. The DNA of the CDR3 is TGTGCCAGCAGTTTACCCGCAAAATCTAACTATGGCTACACCTTC. Protein: CASSLPAKSNYGYTF.

The chain combines TRBV28 with TRBJ2-5, with TRBD1 as a possible D gene (6 bases). This CDR3 has 15 amino acids. With 6 bases removed from V and 5 bases from J, the gap between germline ends came to 19 bases. Germline V gene data show CDR1 as MDHEN and CDR2 as SYDVKM. The CDR3 region is CASRPDRRGLETQYF. CDR3 DNA: TGTGCCAGCAGACCCGACAGGAGAGGCCTGGAGACCCAGTACTTC.

This clonotype was seen a handful of times. The chain is built from TRBV5-5 and TRBJ2-5; TRBD2 might be the D (5 bases). V dropped 1 base and J dropped 2 bases, with 9 bases sitting between them. Looked up from germline, CDR1 is SGHKS and CDR2 is YYEKEE (reference sequence). This CDR3 region has 14 residues. The CDR3 sequence is CASSLWTPQETQYF. CDR3 nucleotide sequence: TGTGCCAGCAGCTTGTGGACTCCTCAAGAGACCCAGTACTTC.

This clonotype was recorded a few times. The J gene is TRBJ1-5, the V gene TRBV5-1, with D possibly TRBD1 on 6 matching bases. Germline CDR1 is SGHRS and CDR2 is YFSETQ. CDR3 length: 16 residues. Trimming shortened V by 0 bases and J by 2 bases, and 12 bases separated the two germline ends. CDR3: CASSLGGGLGNQPQHF. The CDR3 nucleotides read TGCGCCAGCAGCTTGGGCGGGGGCTTGGGCAATCAGCCCCAGCATTTT.

This clonotype was counted only a few times. The chain is built from TRBV6-2 or TRBV6-3 and TRBJ2-7, with TRBD1 matching 7 bases. Germline lookup yields CDR1 MNHEY and CDR2 SVGEGT. This CDR3 spans 15 amino acids. Trimming cost V 6 bases and J 3 bases; bases outside gene matches: 11. CDR3 DNA sequence: TGTGCCAGCAGGAGACAGGGCCGGAGTGGCTACGAGCAGTACGTC. Protein product: CASRRQGRSGYEQYV.

The chain uses TRBV5-1 and TRBJ1-5; 8 positions match TRBD1. This CDR3 is built from 15 residues. V was clipped by 4 bases and J by 6 bases; unmatched bases: 9. The germline CDR1 and CDR2 sequences are SGHRS and YFSETQ. CDR3 sequence reads: CASSMAGGAGQPQHF. DNA of the CDR3: TGCGCCAGCAGCATGGCAGGGGGCGCAGGTCAGCCCCAGCATTTT.

Of note for this clonotype: It may be a read error: a sequence one base away is much more abundant. V gene TRBV20-1 combines with J gene TRBJ1-1; 11 positions match TRBD1. Germline values: CDR1 DFQATT, CDR2 SNEGSKA (reference sequence). The CDR3 has 13 residues. Germline trimming cut 5 bases from V and 4 bases from J; bases unmatched to any gene: 3. The CDR3 nucleotides are TGCAGTGCTGAAGGACAGGGGGCCACTGAAGCTTTCTTT. It translates to CSAEGQGATEAFF.

This clonotype was seen only a few times. The chain employs TRBV12-3 or TRBV12-4 and TRBJ2-3; possible D gene TRBD2, 6 bases. This CDR3 region has 15 residues. Trimming shortened V by 6 bases and J by 1 base, and 14 bases separated the two germline ends. Written as DNA, the CDR3 is TGTGCCAGCAGCGCGGGTTGGGGGGGCACAGATACGCAGTATTTT. As protein: CASSAGWGGTDTQYF.

The chain has TRBV20-1 and TRBJ2-1; TRBD1 is a possible D gene (6 bases). The CDR3 consists of 17 residues. The germline CDR1 and CDR2 sequences are DFQATT and SNEGSKA (reference sequence). The ends were cut back, 4 bases at V and 10 bases at J, with 29 bases in the middle. CDR3 amino acids: CSAKILQGLTVAGEQFF. The CDR3 DNA sequence: TGCAGTGCTAAGATTCTACAGGGTTTGACCGTCGCCGGAGAGCAGTTCTTC.

V usage is TRBV7-9 and J usage is TRBJ1-3; D ambiguous. This CDR3 spans 14 amino acids. Trimming stripped 3 bases from V and 2 bases from J, with 8 bases between. The germline V gene encodes CDR1 SEHNR and CDR2 FQNEAQ (reference sequence). CDR3 region: CASSFPGPGNTIYF. The CDR3 DNA is TGTGCCAGCAGCTTTCCGGGCCCTGGAAACACCATATATTTT.